The T cell receptor beta chain under discussion was sequenced for a study of cytomegalovirus exposure and HLA in healthy donors. Study-wide results and limits: Rates of TCR association differed by HLA locus in a later analysis, with DRB1 highest and HLA-C lowest.

It was with 60 Vbeta and 13 Jbeta primers that the PCR ran. TCRdb's copy holds only in-frame clones and misses some; the assay was immunoSEQ multiplex PCR. The sample carries 220,000 or so clones, around four fifths recorded once. Note on this clone: The antigen is undetermined.

The sequence was obtained from a man over 45 in good health and CMV-seronegative. The sample was PBMCs.

This chain's CDR3 is CASNLQGAGEETQYF. The CDR3 DNA reads TGTGCCAGCAACCTTCAGGGAGCGGGAGAAGAGACCCAGTACTTC. The J gene is TRBJ2-5, the V gene TRBV7-9; TRBD2 matches at 8 bases. The CDR3 extends over 15 amino acids. The V segment lost 7 bases and the J segment 3 bases; nucleotides outside the gene matches: 10. CDR1 is SEHNR and CDR2 is FQNEAQ in the germline V gene (reference sequence).